The clone carrying this TCR beta chain was counted once. This specimen comes from a study of T cell responses to AZD1222 COVID-19 vaccine. Data came from immunoSEQ multiplex PCR; TCRdb stores just in-frame clones and leaves some out. Of roughly 120,000 clones listed, under 85% are singletons. From germline, CDR1 is SGHTA and CDR2 FQGNSA. V dropped 3 bases and J dropped 6 bases, with 18 bases sitting between them. The CDR3 has 15 amino acids. This sequence was found in an adult in good health. The gene calls are TRBV7-2 and TRBJ2-7; possible D gene TRBD2, 6 bases. Sequencing was performed on peripheral blood, taken on day 0 of AZD1222 vaccination. CDR3 nucleotides: TGTGCCAGCAGCTTGCGAGCCGGGGACTCAGCCGAGCAGTACTTC. As protein: CASSLRAGDSAEQYF.